This T cell receptor beta chain was recorded in a study of tumor-infiltrating lymphocytes in primary liver carcinoma. General study findings and limits: Tumors carried a top-250-clone fraction significantly exceeding that of blood (p = 0.039).

Germline V lookup: CDR1 SGDLS, CDR2 YYNGEE. The ends were cut back, 1 base at V and 2 bases at J, with 12 bases in the middle. This CDR3 region has 15 residues. This clonotype was seen a handful of times. Its antigen is unknown. Scientists recovered RNA and DNA together from roughly 21-30 mg of unsorted bulk tissue. Researchers generated TCR beta cDNA from about 450 ng of total RNA, relying on a constant-region primer. TCR beta libraries came from three nested multiplex PCR rounds using slightly modified ARM-PCR. Primers for the first two PCR rounds were TRBV1-TRBV30 forward primers and a C-beta reverse primer (approximately 10 cycles per round). TCRdb re-called the multiplex PCR reads with MiXCR, one entry per CDR3 protein. The sample has tens of thousands of distinct CDR3 sequences, around three quarters seen once; the top ten hold roughly a quarter.

The sample consisted of liver tumor tissue from sampling region 3. Indicated subset: tumor region T3, left-lateral pole. This clonotype was sampled from a middle-aged man with primary liver carcinoma and hepatitis B virus infection. V usage is TRBV9 and J usage is TRBJ2-5, with D perhaps matching TRBD2 (5 bases). The DNA for the CDR3 is TGTGCCAGCAGCGTAACTCCGGGGTTTCAAGAGACCCAGTACTTC. Protein product: CASSVTPGFQETQYF.